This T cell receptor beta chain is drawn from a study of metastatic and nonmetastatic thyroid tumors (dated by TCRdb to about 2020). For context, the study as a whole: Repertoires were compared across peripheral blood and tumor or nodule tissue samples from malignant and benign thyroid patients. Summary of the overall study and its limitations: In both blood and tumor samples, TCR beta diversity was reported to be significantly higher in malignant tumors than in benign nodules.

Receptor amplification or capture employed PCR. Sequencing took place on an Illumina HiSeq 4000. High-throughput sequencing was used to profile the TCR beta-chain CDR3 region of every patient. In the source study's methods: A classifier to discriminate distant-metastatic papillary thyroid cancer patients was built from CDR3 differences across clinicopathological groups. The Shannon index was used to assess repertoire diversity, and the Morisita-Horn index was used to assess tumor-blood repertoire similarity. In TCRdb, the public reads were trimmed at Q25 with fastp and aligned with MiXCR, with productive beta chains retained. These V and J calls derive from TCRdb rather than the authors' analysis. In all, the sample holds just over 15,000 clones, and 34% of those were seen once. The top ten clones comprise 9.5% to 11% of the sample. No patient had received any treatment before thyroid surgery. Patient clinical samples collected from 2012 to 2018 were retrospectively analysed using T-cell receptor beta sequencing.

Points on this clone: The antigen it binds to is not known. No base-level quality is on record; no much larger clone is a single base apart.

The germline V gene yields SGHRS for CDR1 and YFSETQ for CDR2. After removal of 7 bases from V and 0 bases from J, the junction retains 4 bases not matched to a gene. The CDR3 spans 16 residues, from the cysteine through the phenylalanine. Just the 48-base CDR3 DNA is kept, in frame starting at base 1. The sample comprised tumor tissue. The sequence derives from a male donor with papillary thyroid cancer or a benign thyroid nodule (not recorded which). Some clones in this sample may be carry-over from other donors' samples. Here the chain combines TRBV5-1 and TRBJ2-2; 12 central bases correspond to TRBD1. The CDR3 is CASGTGGEPNTGELFF. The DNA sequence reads TGCGCCAGCGGGACAGGGGGCGAGCCGAACACCGGGGAGCTGTTTTTT.